Shown below are 30 T cell receptor beta chains from a single sample sequenced in a study of blood T cell repertoires in COVID-19. Libraries were prepared by immunoSEQ multiplex PCR; TCRdb keeps only in-frame clonotypes and omits some of them. Here the sample spans about 250,000 clones, around 80% being singletons. Specimen: peripheral blood. The source of these receptors is a man aged 40-50 years with active or convalescent COVID-19.

The chain uses TRBV19 and TRBJ1-2; 7 nucleotides line up with TRBD1. The CDR3 covers 12 residues. The V gene's germline CDR1 is LNHDA and CDR2 SQIVND (reference sequence). The V gene end was trimmed by 7 bases and the J gene end by 7 bases; junction bases not matched to a gene: 6. CDR3 sequence: CASNIRGLGYTF. In DNA, the CDR3 is TGTGCCAGTAATATTAGGGGGCTTGGCTACACCTTC.

This chain links TRBV18 with TRBJ2-1; 10 nucleotides line up with TRBD1. The CDR3 is made up of 14 amino acids. After removal of 3 bases from V and 9 bases from J, the junction contained 5 bases not matched to a gene. Germline V gives CDR1 KGHSH, CDR2 LQKENI. Here the CDR3 reads CASSPGQGKFEQFF. CDR3 sequence (DNA): TGTGCCAGCTCACCGGGACAGGGGAAGTTTGAGCAGTTCTTC.

This chain joins TRBV2 and TRBJ2-2; D remains ambiguous. CDR1 and CDR2 (germline): SNHLY, FYNNEI. CDR3 size: 14 residues. V was trimmed by 3 bases and J by 5 bases, leaving 10 bases between them. The CDR3 DNA is TGTGCCAGCAGTGAGGGCCCCATAACCGGGGAGCTGTTTTTT. This sequence encodes CASSEGPITGELFF.

The gene calls are TRBV3-1 (or the pseudogene TRBV3-2) and TRBJ1-5, with D possibly TRBD1 on 5 matching bases. Germline V gene sequence: CDR1 LGHDT, CDR2 YNNKEL (reference sequence). The CDR3 loop spans 15 amino acids. The ends were cut back, 2 bases at V and 4 bases at J, with 12 bases in the middle. CDR3 DNA: TGTGCCAGCAGCCAAATGGGGGGGGGTAATCAGCCCCAGCATTTT. Translation: CASSQMGGGNQPQHF.

V usage is TRBV3-1 (or the pseudogene TRBV3-2) and J usage is TRBJ1-4; tentatively, D is TRBD1 (6 bases). The CDR3 is 16 amino acids. Trimming pared 1 base from V and 8 bases from J, leaving 17 bases between. CDR1 is LGHDT, CDR2 YNNKEL, per germline (reference sequence). The CDR3, as DNA: TGTGCCAGCAGCCAAGGCCAGGCCCCGAGGGGGGAAAAACTGTTTTTT. Translated, it gives CASSQGQAPRGEKLFF.

J is TRBJ1-5 and V is TRBV6-5, with 9 bases fitting TRBD1. The J segment lost 5 bases and the V segment lost 5 bases, leaving 4 bases of the junction unmatched. The CDR3 is 14 residues long. Germline CDR1 is MNHEY and CDR2 is SVGAGI. CDR3 DNA: TGTGCCAGCAGTCTCGACAGGGGGGATCAGCCCCAGCATTTT. Its protein product is CASSLDRGDQPQHF.

The chain is built from TRBV5-1 and TRBJ2-3, with 9 nucleotides matching TRBD2. Looked up from germline, CDR1 is SGHRS and CDR2 is YFSETQ. This CDR3 is 14 amino acids long. V gave up 2 bases and J gave up 3 bases; unmatched junction bases: 1. The CDR3 DNA reads TGCGCCAGCAGCTTAGCGGGAGGTACAGATACGCAGTATTTT. Translated: CASSLAGGTDTQYF.

The rearrangement links TRBV14 to TRBJ1-2; tentatively, D is TRBD1 (5 bases). The length of the CDR3 is 13 residues. V was shortened by 2 bases and J by 7 bases, with 11 bases between the two germline ends. Germline V gene data show CDR1 as SGHDN and CDR2 as FVKESK. DNA of the CDR3: TGTGCCAGCAGCCAATTCAGGGAAGGTGGCTACACCTTC. Translating it yields CASSQFREGGYTF.

V gene TRBV7-6 combines with J gene TRBJ2-1, with TRBD1 identical over 7 bases. Trimming cost V 1 base and J 5 bases; bases outside gene matches: 5. The CDR3 is 15 residues long. Germline V CDR1 and CDR2: SGHVS, FNYEAQ. The CDR3 bases are TGTGCCAGCAGCTTAGTGGGGACAGAGGACAATGAGCAGTTCTTC. This gives the protein CASSLVGTEDNEQFF.

This clone was picked up one time. The chain links TRBV11-2 to TRBJ2-2; TRBD2 might be the D (6 bases). The CDR3 is 15 residues long. Trimming stripped 3 bases from V and 8 bases from J, with 16 bases between. Looked up from germline, CDR1 is SGHAT and CDR2 is FQNNGV. This CDR3 reads CASSFRVLARGELFF. The CDR3, as DNA: TGTGCCAGCAGCTTTAGGGTACTAGCCCGTGGGGAGCTGTTTTTT.

V usage is TRBV19 and J usage is TRBJ2-3; 7 nucleotides agree with TRBD2. J was trimmed by 7 bases and V by 3 bases; bases with no gene match: 10. Germline values: CDR1 LNHDA, CDR2 SQIVND (reference sequence). The CDR3 is 15 residues long. CDR3 loop: CASSIVREPPNTQYF. The CDR3 DNA reads as TGTGCCAGTAGTATTGTGCGGGAGCCTCCGAATACGCAGTATTTT.

The genes are TRBV21-1 and TRBJ1-2. TRBV21-1 is assigned pseudogene status. This CDR3 spans 14 amino acids. In nucleotides, the CDR3 is TGTGCCACCGAATGGAGGGGCGCAGGCTATGGCTACACCTTC. Translated: CATEWRGAGYGYTF.

The CDR3 bases are TGTGCCAGCAGTTTATCGACTCTGGACAGGGCGAATAATTCACCCCTCCACTTT. Residues: CASSLSTLDRANNSPLHF. The rearrangement links TRBV27 to TRBJ1-6; 8 bases line up with TRBD1. With 0 bases clipped from V and 5 bases from J, the junction kept 9 bases outside the gene matches. Germline lookup yields CDR1 MNHEY and CDR2 SMNVEV (reference sequence). The CDR3 runs to 18 residues.

The J gene is TRBJ2-1, the V gene TRBV6-1; unclear D gene. The CDR3 contains 16 residues. Trimming removed 4 bases at V and 0 bases at J, with 13 bases between. From germline, CDR1 is MNHNS and CDR2 SASEGT. Here the CDR3 DNA reads TGTGCCAGCAGTGCACCCACCGCTACCTCCTACAATGAGCAGTTCTTC. It is translated as CASSAPTATSYNEQFF.

The chain joins TRBV4-1 to TRBJ1-5; a possible D gene is TRBD1 (5 bases). The CDR3 is made up of 15 amino acids. Germline V CDR1 and CDR2: MGHRA, YSYEKL. V lost 0 bases and J 7 bases, leaving 13 bases between the germline ends. In DNA, the CDR3 is TGCGCCAGCAGCCAAGAAGGCGGGGGAAGGCAGCCCCAGCATTTT. Translated, it gives CASSQEGGGRQPQHF.

V and J are TRBV14 and TRBJ1-2; 8 positions match TRBD1. This CDR3 region has 16 residues. Trimming took 3 bases from V and 4 from J; bases not matched to a gene: 10. Germline loops: CDR1 SGHDN, CDR2 FVKESK. CDR3: CASSHQRTGSLYGYTF. CDR3 nucleotides: TGTGCCAGCAGCCACCAACGGACAGGGAGTCTCTATGGCTACACCTTC.

V is TRBV5-6 and J is TRBJ1-1; weak D call: TRBD1 (5 bases). V was cut by 3 bases and J by 1 base, with 10 bases left in between. CDR1 is SGHDT, CDR2 YYEEEE, per germline. CDR3 length: 14 amino acids. The CDR3 spells CASSYLTENTEAFF. CDR3 DNA sequence: TGTGCCAGCAGCTATCTGACAGAGAACACTGAAGCTTTCTTT. Supplemented by reference TRBV5-6 and TRBJ1-1, the full variable domain reads DAGVTQSPTHLIKTRGQQVTLRCSPKSGHDTVSWYQQALGQGPQFIFQYYEEEERQRGNFPDRFSGHQFPNYSSELNVNALLLGDSALYLCASSYLTENTEAFFGQGTRLTVV.

V and J are TRBV6-5 and TRBJ2-5; 8 bases align to TRBD1. The V segment lost 3 bases and the J segment 5 bases; nucleotides outside the gene matches: 5. The CDR3 covers 14 residues. Per germline, CDR1 MNHEY and CDR2 SVGAGI. As DNA, the CDR3 is TGTGCCAGCAGTTATCAGGGGGCCGGGGAGACCCAGTACTTC. It yields the protein CASSYQGAGETQYF.

The chain couples TRBV27 to TRBJ2-5, with TRBD2 identical over 9 bases. CDR3 length: 16 amino acids. Germline V lookup: CDR1 MNHEY, CDR2 SMNVEV (reference sequence). V lost 1 base and J lost 3; bases outside the gene matches: 6. This chain's CDR3 is CASSLYLAGTKETQYF. CDR3 coding DNA: TGTGCCAGCAGTTTATACCTAGCGGGGACGAAAGAGACCCAGTACTTC.

The J gene is TRBJ1-2, the V gene TRBV12-3 or TRBV12-4; the D gene is possibly TRBD1 (5 bases). The V and J ends lost 3 bases and 6 bases respectively, with 11 bases between them. The CDR3 runs 13 residues. In DNA, the CDR3 is TGTGCCAGCAGTTTGGGCAGGGTGGATGGCTACACCTTC. As protein: CASSLGRVDGYTF.

The chain uses TRBV5-4 and TRBJ2-3; D is unclear. V lost 0 bases to trimming and J lost 6 bases, with 5 bases between them. The CDR3 runs 12 residues. CDR1 SGHNT and CDR2 YYREEE come from the germline V gene (reference sequence). The CDR3 coding sequence is TGTGCCAGCAGCTTGGATTCTGATACGCAGTATTTT. Amino acid sequence: CASSLDSDTQYF. Full variable domain (rest looked up from reference TRBV5-4 and TRBJ2-3): ETGVTQSPTHLIKTRGQQVTLRCSSQSGHNTVSWYQQALGQGPQFIFQYYREEENGRGNFPPRFSGLQFPNYSSELNVNALELDDSALYLCASSLDSDTQYFGPGTRLTVL.

This clone was detected a few times. The V gene is TRBV6-5, the J gene TRBJ2-5; TRBD2 matches 11 bases. The CDR3 covers 16 residues. CDR1 MNHEY and CDR2 SVGAGI come from the germline V gene. V dropped 4 bases and J dropped 5; count of bases not matched to a gene: 9. This CDR3 is CASSSPLAGGWETQYF. CDR3 sequence (DNA): TGTGCCAGCAGTTCACCTCTAGCGGGGGGTTGGGAGACCCAGTACTTC.

J is TRBJ2-7 and V is TRBV18, with 12 bases that match TRBD1. Trimming at V came to 3 bases and at J to 6 bases, leaving 6 bases not matched to a gene. The length of the CDR3 is 15 residues. Looked up from germline, CDR1 is KGHSH and CDR2 is LQKENI. In DNA form, the CDR3 reads TGTGCCAGCTCACCGTATGGGACAGGGGGCTCCGAGCAGTACTTC. It is translated as CASSPYGTGGSEQYF.

V and J are TRBV10-3 and TRBJ2-2; 9 bases are shared with TRBD1. Germline loops: CDR1 ENHRY, CDR2 SYGVKD. CDR3 length: 14 amino acids. V shed 10 bases and J 6 bases; nucleotides not matched to a gene: 9. The CDR3 coding sequence is TGTGCCACCGGGGACAGGGTATGGTCCGGGGAGCTGTTTTTT. It specifies CATGDRVWSGELFF.

In the case of this clone: Other DNA sequences of this sample code for an identical CDR3. V usage is TRBV3-1 (or the pseudogene TRBV3-2) and J usage is TRBJ1-1, with a possible D match to TRBD1 (5 bases). Germline-derived CDR1 and CDR2 are LGHDT and YNNKEL (reference sequence). Trimming removed 0 bases from V and 4 bases from J, with 9 bases in between. This CDR3 region has 14 residues. Here the CDR3 reads CASSQDLGGTEAFF. The CDR3 coding sequence is TGTGCCAGCAGCCAAGATCTCGGGGGCACTGAAGCTTTCTTT.

A remark on this clone: This sample includes further DNA sequences coding for the same CDR3. The rearrangement links TRBV6-2 or TRBV6-3 to TRBJ1-1, with unresolved D. CDR1 is MNHEY and CDR2 is SVGEGT in the germline V gene. CDR3 size: 12 residues. V shed 5 bases and J shed 1 base, with 5 bases lying between them. CDR3 nucleotide sequence: TGTGCCAGCAGTGCAGGGAACACTGAAGCTTTCTTT. Translated: CASSAGNTEAFF.

The chain carries TRBV4-2 and TRBJ1-1; TRBD1 matches 7 bases. CDR3 length: 16 residues. Germline values: CDR1 LGHNA, CDR2 YNFKEQ. Trimming at V came to 0 bases and at J to 3 bases, leaving 7 bases not matched to a gene. The DNA for the CDR3 is TGTGCCAGCAGCCAAGATCAAGGGCAGGGGGACACTGAAGCTTTCTTT. It codes for CASSQDQGQGDTEAFF.

The rearrangement uses TRBV29-1 and TRBJ1-2; D call uncertain. Trimming cost V 3 bases and J 3 bases, with 8 bases left between them. This CDR3 is 12 amino acids long. Germline V gene lookup returns CDR1 SQVTM and CDR2 ANQGSEA. CDR3 loop: CSVDLGDYGYTF. Here the CDR3 DNA reads TGCAGCGTTGATTTGGGAGACTATGGCTACACCTTC.

The chain couples TRBV5-1 to TRBJ2-3; TRBD1 aligns across 9 bases. Germline-derived CDR1 and CDR2 are SGHRS and YFSETQ. After removal of 3 bases from V and 4 bases from J, the junction contained 6 bases not matched to a gene. The CDR3 sequence is 15 residues long. The CDR3 region is CASSSTGGYSDTQYF. CDR3 DNA sequence: TGCGCCAGCAGCTCGACAGGGGGATATTCAGATACGCAGTATTTT.

The J gene is TRBJ2-5, the V gene TRBV24-1, with a weak D call TRBD1 (5 bases). Germline V gene lookup returns CDR1 KGHDR and CDR2 SFDVKD. V shed 3 bases and J shed 3 bases, with 13 bases lying between them. The CDR3 is made up of 15 amino acids. CDR3 protein: CATSDTSRVKETQYF. The CDR3 nucleotides are TGTGCCACCAGTGATACCTCCAGGGTTAAAGAGACCCAGTACTTC.